This is a list of T cell receptor beta chains from one sample in a study of cytomegalovirus exposure and HLA in healthy donors. Using immunoSEQ multiplex PCR, the repertoire was profiled, and TCRdb retains in-frame clones only, with some absent. The sample consists of 130,000 to 150,000 clones, roughly 80% of them appearing once. Sequences were obtained from PBMCs. These receptors were collected from a man in his forties or fifties in good health and CMV-seropositive. CDR3s include the opening cysteine and the closing phenylalanine or tryptophan. D genes are given only for firm matches. Size is stated for part of the rows, as once, few or many counts, or as a class when the clone is expanded.

d_call	clone_size	j_call	v_call	cdr3_nt	cdr3_aa
TRBD1	NA	TRBJ2-4	TRBV11-3	TGTGCCAGCAGCTTAAGATCTGGACAGGGGGGAGACATTCAGTACTTC	CASSLRSGQGGDIQYF
TRBD2	few	TRBJ2-1	TRBV19	TGTGCCAGTAACCCGACTAGCGAGGGTGAGCAGTTCTTC	CASNPTSEGEQFF
NA	NA	TRBJ2-7	TRBV10-3	TGTGCCATCAGGGGAGCGAACGAGCAGTACTTC	CAIRGANEQYF
TRBD1	NA	TRBJ2-1	TRBV6-6	TGTGCCAGCAGTCCGAAGGGACAGGGGAAGGATGAGCAGTTCTTC	CASSPKGQGKDEQFF
NA	NA	TRBJ2-7	TRBV9	TGTGCCAGCAGCGCCAATACGGCCACAGGCATCTACGAGCAGTACTTC	CASSANTATGIYEQYF
TRBD1	NA	TRBJ2-6	TRBV29-1	TGCAGCGTTGAAGTCGGGACAGGGGGATCTGGGGCCAACGTCCTGACTTTC	CSVEVGTGGSGANVLTF
NA	NA	TRBJ2-7	TRBV4-1	TGCGCCAGCAGCCAGGCCTTGTATCAGGAGCAGTACTTC	CASSQALYQEQYF
TRBD1	NA	TRBJ2-7	TRBV2	TGTGCCAGCAACGACCCGGGACAGGGCGTCTACGAGCAGTACTTC	CASNDPGQGVYEQYF
NA	NA	TRBJ1-5	TRBV7-9	TGTGCCAGCAGTCGGACTGGCGGTTTGGTTCAGCCCCAGCATTTT	CASSRTGGLVQPQHF
TRBD1	NA	TRBJ1-2	TRBV28	TGTGCCAGCAGCCTCACAGGGGCTGGCTATGGCTACACCTTC	CASSLTGAGYGYTF
TRBD1	NA	TRBJ2-1	TRBV2	TGTGCCAGCAGCCCAGACAGGGGCAATGAGCAGTTCTTC	CASSPDRGNEQFF
NA	NA	TRBJ2-2	TRBV7-8	TGTGCCAGCAGCTTCGAAGGACTTAACACCGGGGAGCTGTTTTTT	CASSFEGLNTGELFF
NA	NA	TRBJ1-2	TRBV14	TGTGCCAGCAGCCAAGATCGCGGTATTGGGAGCTATGGCTACACCTTC	CASSQDRGIGSYGYTF
NA	NA	TRBJ2-3	TRBV19	TGTGCCACTACCCGGGACATTGCAGATACGCAGTATTTT	CATTRDIADTQYF
NA	NA	TRBJ2-7	TRBV2	TGTGCCAGCACCCTGTCCAGGATTAACTACGAGCAGTACTTC	CASTLSRINYEQYF
TRBD1	NA	TRBJ1-2	TRBV30	TGTGCCTGGATCAGGGGGATTGGCTACACCTTC	CAWIRGIGYTF